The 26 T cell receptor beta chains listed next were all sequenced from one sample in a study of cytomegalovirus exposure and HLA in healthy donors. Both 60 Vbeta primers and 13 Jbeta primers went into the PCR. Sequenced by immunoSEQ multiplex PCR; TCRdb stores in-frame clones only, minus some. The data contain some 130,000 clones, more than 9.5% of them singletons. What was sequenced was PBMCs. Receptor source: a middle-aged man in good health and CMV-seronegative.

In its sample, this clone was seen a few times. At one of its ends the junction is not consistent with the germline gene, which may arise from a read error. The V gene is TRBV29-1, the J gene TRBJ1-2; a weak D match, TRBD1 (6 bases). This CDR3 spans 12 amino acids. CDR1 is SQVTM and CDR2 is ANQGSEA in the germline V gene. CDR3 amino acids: CSVPTGNFGYTF. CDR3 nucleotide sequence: TGCAGCGTTCCTACAGGGAACTTTGGCTACACCTTC.

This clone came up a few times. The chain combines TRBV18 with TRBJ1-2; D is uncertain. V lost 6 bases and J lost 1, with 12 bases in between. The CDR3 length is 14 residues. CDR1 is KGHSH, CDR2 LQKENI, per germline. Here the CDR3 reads CASSMDQVNYGYTF. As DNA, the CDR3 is TGTGCCAGCTCGATGGATCAGGTTAACTATGGCTACACCTTC.

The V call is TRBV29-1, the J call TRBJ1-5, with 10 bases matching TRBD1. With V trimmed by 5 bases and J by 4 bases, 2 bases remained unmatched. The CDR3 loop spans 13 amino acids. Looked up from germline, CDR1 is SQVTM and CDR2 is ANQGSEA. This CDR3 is CSVQDRGNQPQHF. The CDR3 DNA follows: TGCAGCGTTCAGGACAGGGGGAATCAGCCCCAGCATTTT. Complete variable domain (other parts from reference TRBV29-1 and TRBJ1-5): SAVISQKPSRDICQRGTSLTIQCQVDSQVTMMFWYRQQPGQSLTLIATANQGSEATYESGFVIDKFPISRPNLTFSTLTVSNMSPEDSSIYLCSVQDRGNQPQHFGDGTRLSIL.

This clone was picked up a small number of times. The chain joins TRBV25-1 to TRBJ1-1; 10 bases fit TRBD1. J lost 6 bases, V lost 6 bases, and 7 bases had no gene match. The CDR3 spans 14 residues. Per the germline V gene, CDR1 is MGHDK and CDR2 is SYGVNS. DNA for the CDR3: TGTGCCAGCAGGATGGACAGGGGGTTCTCTGAAGCTTTCTTT. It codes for CASRMDRGFSEAFF. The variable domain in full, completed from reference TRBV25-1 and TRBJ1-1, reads EADIYQTPRYLVIGTGKKITLECSQTMGHDKMYWYQQDPGMELHLIHYSYGVNSTEKGDLSSESTVSRIRTEHFPLTLESARPSHTSQYLCASRMDRGFSEAFFGQGTRLTVV.

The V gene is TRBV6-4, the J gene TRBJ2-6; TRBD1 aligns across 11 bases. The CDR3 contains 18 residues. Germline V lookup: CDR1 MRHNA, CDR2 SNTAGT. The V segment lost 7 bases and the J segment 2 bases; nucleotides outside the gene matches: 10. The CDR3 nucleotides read TGTGCCAGCACCATGACAGGACAGGGGGCTCCTGGGGCCAACGTCCTGACTTTC. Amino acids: CASTMTGQGAPGANVLTF.

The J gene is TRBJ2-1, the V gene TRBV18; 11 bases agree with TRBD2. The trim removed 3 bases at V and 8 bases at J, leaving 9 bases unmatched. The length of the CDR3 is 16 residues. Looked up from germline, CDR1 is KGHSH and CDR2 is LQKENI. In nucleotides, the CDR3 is TGTGCCAGCTCACCTACTCTAGCGGGGGGTGAGGATGAGCAGTTCTTC. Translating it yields CASSPTLAGGEDEQFF.

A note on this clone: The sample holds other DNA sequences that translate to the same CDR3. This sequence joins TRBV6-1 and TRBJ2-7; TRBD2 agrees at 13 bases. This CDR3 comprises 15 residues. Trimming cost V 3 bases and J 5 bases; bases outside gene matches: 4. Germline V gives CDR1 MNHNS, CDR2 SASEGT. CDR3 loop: CASSETSGRQNEQYF. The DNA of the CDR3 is TGTGCCAGCAGTGAGACTAGCGGGAGGCAGAACGAGCAGTACTTC.

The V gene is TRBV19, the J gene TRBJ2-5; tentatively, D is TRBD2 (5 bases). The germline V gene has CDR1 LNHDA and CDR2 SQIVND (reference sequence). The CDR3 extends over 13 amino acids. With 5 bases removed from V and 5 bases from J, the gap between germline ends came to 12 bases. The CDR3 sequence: CASSASSPETQYF. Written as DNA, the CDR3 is TGTGCCAGTAGTGCGTCTAGCCCTGAGACCCAGTACTTC.

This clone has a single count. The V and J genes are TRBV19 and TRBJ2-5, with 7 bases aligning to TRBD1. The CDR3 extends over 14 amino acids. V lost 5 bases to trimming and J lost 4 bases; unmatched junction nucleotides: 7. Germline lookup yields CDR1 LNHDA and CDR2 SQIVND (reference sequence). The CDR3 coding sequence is TGTGCCAGTAGTCCTGGACAGGCCGGAGAGACCCAGTACTTC. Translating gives CASSPGQAGETQYF.

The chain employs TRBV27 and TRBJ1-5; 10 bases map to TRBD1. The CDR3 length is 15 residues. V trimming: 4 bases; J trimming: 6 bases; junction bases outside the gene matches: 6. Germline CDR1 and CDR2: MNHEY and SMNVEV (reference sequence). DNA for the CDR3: TGTGCCAGCAGTTCGCGACAGGGGGCACGTCAGCCCCAGCATTTT. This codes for CASSSRQGARQPQHF.

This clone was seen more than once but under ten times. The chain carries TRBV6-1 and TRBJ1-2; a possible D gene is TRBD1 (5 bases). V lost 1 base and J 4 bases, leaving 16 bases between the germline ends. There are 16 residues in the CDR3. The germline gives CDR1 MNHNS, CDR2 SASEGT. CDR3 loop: CASSEGLGRVGYGYTF. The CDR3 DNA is TGTGCCAGCAGTGAAGGATTGGGCAGGGTGGGCTATGGCTACACCTTC.

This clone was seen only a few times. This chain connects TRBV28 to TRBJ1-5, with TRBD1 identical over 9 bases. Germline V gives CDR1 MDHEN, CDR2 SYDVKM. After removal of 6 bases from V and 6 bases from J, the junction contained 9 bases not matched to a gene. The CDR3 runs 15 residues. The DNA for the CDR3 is TGTGCCAGCAGCTCGGGACAGGGAGATCTTCAGCCCCAGCATTTT. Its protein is CASSSGQGDLQPQHF. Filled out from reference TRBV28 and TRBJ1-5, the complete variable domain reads DVKVTQSSRYLVKRTGEKVFLECVQDMDHENMFWYRQDPGLGLRLIYFSYDVKMKEKGDIPEGYSVSREKKERFSLILESASTNQTSMYLCASSSGQGDLQPQHFGDGTRLSIL.

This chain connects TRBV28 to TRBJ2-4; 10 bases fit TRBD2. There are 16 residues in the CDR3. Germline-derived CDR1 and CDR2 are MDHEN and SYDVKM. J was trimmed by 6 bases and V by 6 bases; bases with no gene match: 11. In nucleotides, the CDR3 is TGTGCCAGCAGCCAGTCCGGGACTAGCGTCGGAAACATTCAGTACTTC. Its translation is CASSQSGTSVGNIQYF.

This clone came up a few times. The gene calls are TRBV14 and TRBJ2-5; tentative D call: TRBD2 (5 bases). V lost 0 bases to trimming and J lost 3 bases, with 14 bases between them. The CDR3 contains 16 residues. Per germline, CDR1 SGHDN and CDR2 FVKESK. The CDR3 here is CASSQDRGLVKETQYF. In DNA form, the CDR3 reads TGTGCCAGCAGCCAAGATCGAGGGTTGGTGAAAGAGACCCAGTACTTC.

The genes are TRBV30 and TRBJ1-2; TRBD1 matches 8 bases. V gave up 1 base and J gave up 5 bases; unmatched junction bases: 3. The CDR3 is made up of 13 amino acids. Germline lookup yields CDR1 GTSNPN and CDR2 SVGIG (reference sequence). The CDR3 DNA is TGTGCCTGGAGTGGGACAGGGAGATATGGCTACACCTTC. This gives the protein CAWSGTGRYGYTF. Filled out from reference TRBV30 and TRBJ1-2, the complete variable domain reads SQTIHQWPATLVQPVGSPLSLECTVEGTSNPNLYWYRQAAGRGLQLLFYSVGIGQISSEVPQNLSASRPQDRQFILSSKKLLLSDSGFYLCAWSGTGRYGYTFGSGTRLTVV.

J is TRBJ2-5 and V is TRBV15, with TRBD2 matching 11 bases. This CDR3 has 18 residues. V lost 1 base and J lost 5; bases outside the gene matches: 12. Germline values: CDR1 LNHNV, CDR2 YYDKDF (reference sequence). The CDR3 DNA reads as TGTGCCACCAGCAGAGGAGGAGGGGGACTAGCGGCGGGGGAGACCCAGTACTTC. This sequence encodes CATSRGGGGLAAGETQYF.

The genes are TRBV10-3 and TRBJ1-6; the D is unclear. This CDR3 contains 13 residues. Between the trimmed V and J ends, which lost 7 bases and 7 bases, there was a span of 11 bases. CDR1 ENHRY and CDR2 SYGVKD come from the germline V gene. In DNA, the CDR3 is TGTGCCATCACCGGGGAGATGAATTCACCCCTCCACTTT. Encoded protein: CAITGEMNSPLHF.

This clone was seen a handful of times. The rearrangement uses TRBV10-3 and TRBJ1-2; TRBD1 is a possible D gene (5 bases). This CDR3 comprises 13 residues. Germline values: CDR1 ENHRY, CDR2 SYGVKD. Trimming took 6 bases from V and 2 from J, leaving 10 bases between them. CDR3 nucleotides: TGTGCCATCAGGGAAGGGGTGAACTATGGCTACACCTTC. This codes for CAIREGVNYGYTF.

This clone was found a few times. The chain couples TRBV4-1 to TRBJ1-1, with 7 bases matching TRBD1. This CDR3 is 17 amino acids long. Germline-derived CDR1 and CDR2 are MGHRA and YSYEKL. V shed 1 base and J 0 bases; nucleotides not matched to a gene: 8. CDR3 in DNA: TGCGCCAGCAGCCAAGGGGGGACAGTCTTTCTGAACACTGAAGCTTTCTTT. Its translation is CASSQGGTVFLNTEAFF.

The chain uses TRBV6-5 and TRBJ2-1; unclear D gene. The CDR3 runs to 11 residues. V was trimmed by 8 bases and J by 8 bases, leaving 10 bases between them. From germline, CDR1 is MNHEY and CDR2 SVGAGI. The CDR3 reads CASGEVDEQFF. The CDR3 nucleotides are TGTGCCAGCGGAGAGGTGGATGAGCAGTTCTTC.

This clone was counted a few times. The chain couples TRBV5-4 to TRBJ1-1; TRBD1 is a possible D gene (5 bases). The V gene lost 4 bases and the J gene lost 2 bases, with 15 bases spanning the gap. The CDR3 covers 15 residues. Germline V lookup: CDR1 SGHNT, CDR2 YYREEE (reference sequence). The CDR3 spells CASSPGGKGNTEAFF. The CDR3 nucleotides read TGTGCCAGCAGCCCGGGGGGAAAGGGCAACACTGAAGCTTTCTTT.

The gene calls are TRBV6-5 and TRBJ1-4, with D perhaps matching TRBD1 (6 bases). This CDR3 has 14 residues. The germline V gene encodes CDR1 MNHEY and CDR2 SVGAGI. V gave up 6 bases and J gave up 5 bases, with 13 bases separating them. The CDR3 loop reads CASRLDSRNEKLFF. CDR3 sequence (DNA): TGTGCCAGCAGACTGGACAGCAGAAATGAAAAACTGTTTTTT.

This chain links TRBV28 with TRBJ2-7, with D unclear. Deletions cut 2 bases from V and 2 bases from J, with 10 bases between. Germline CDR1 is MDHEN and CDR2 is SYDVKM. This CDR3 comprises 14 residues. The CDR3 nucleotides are TGTGCCAGCAGTTTAGTCCCAGGTCCCTACGAGCAGTACTTC. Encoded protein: CASSLVPGPYEQYF.

The CDR3 sequence: CASSVRTGDGNTIYF. Written as DNA, the CDR3 is TGTGCCAGCAGCGTCCGGACAGGGGATGGAAACACCATATATTTT. This rearrangement joins TRBV9 to TRBJ1-3; 9 nucleotides match TRBD1. CDR1 is SGDLS, CDR2 YYNGEE, per germline. This CDR3 is built from 15 residues. The V segment lost 2 bases and the J segment 3 bases; nucleotides outside the gene matches: 3.

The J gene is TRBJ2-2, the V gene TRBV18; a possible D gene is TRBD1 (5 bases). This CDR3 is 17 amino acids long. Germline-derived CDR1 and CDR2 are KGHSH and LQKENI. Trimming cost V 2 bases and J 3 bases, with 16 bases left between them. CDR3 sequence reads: CASSPSVWLQDTGELFF. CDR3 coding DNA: TGTGCCAGCTCACCATCGGTCTGGTTACAGGACACCGGGGAGCTGTTTTTT.

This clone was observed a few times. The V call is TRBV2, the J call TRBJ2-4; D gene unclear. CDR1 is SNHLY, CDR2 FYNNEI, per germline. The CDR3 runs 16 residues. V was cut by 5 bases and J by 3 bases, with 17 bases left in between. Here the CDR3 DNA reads TGTGCCAGCAGTCGATACAGTGAGTTTGGCAAAAACATTCAGTACTTC. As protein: CASSRYSEFGKNIQYF.